This is a list of T cell receptor beta chains from one sample in a study of blood T cell repertoires in COVID-19. TCRdb's table, derived via immunoSEQ multiplex PCR, lists solely in-frame clones and lacks some. The data show around 370,000 clones, with approximately 87% seen just once and roughly 6% held by the top ten. Sequenced material: peripheral blood. The receptors here all came from a woman aged 50 to 60 with COVID-19, enrolled during active disease. Each CDR3 is given with its conserved first and last residue. The order of the fields is J gene, D gene, V gene, clone size, CDR3 protein, CDR3 DNA. The D gene is left open where the match is weak. Clone size is shown for a subset of rows, as once, few, many or a class of expanded clone.

>TRBJ1-1|NA|TRBV4-1|NA
CASSAPRSGVTEAFF
TGCGCCAGCAGCGCCCCCCGGTCGGGGGTCACTGAAGCTTTCTTT
>TRBJ2-2|TRBD2|TRBV25-1|once
CASSEGLAGGGGTGELFF
TGTGCCAGCAGTGAGGGACTAGCGGGAGGTGGAGGTACCGGGGAGCTGTTTTTT
>TRBJ2-7|TRBD2|TRBV19|NA
CASSQKGLAATYEQYF
TGTGCCAGTAGCCAAAAAGGACTAGCGGCTACCTACGAGCAGTACTTC
>TRBJ2-2|NA|TRBV18|NA
CASSPPSTANTGELFF
TGTGCCAGCTCACCACCGTCGACAGCGAACACCGGGGAGCTGTTTTTT
>TRBJ2-1|NA|TRBV11-1|once
CASSIGQSLSYNEQFF
TGTGCCAGCAGCATCGGACAGTCGTTGTCCTACAATGAGCAGTTCTTC
>TRBJ2-1|TRBD2|TRBV7-2|once
CASSNNLAGGPGTTEQFF
TGTGCCAGCAGCAATAATCTAGCGGGAGGGCCGGGGACAACTGAGCAGTTCTTC
>TRBJ2-2|TRBD2|TRBV9|NA
CASSVVLAGAPGELFF
TGTGCCAGCAGCGTAGTGCTAGCGGGAGCCCCCGGGGAGCTGTTTTTT
>TRBJ2-7|NA|TRBV12-3/TRBV12-4|many
CASSPTGIEQYF
TGTGCCAGCAGCCCCACAGGGATCGAGCAGTACTTC
>TRBJ2-1|TRBD1|TRBV2|many
CASSDPGGENNEQFF
TGTGCCAGCAGTGACCCAGGGGGCGAGAACAATGAGCAGTTCTTC
>TRBJ2-1|TRBD2|TRBV19|NA
CASSIWTSRYQYDNEQFF
TGTGCCAGTAGTATCTGGACTAGCCGATACCAATACGACAATGAGCAGTTCTTC
>TRBJ1-5|NA|TRBV6-5|NA
CASSPGGSSNQPQHF
TGTGCCAGCAGTCCCGGGGGTAGTAGCAATCAGCCCCAGCATTTT
>TRBJ2-6|TRBD2|TRBV3-1/TRBV3-2|once
CASSHPGGSSDSGANVLTF
TGTGCCAGCAGCCACCCGGGGGGTAGCTCTGATTCTGGGGCCAACGTCCTGACTTTC
>TRBJ2-1|NA|TRBV2|NA
CASGYYFEQFF
TGTGCCAGCGGATACTACTTTGAGCAGTTCTTC
>TRBJ1-1|NA|TRBV15|NA
CATSRAFTEAFF
TGTGCCACCAGCAGAGCTTTCACTGAAGCTTTCTTT
>TRBJ2-1|TRBD2|TRBV29-1|once
CSAYSGSYNEQFF
TGCAGCGCTTATAGCGGGAGCTACAATGAGCAGTTCTTC
>TRBJ2-3|TRBD2|TRBV6-5|NA
CASSPLAGEGDTQYF
TGTGCCAGCAGCCCCCTAGCGGGAGAGGGAGATACGCAGTATTTT
>TRBJ2-3|TRBD1|TRBV11-3|NA
CASSSGQGADTQYF
TGTGCCAGCAGCTCAGGACAGGGTGCAGATACGCAGTATTTT
>TRBJ2-3|NA|TRBV5-4|NA
CASSVSSPGTDTQYF
TGTGCCAGCAGCGTTTCCTCCCCGGGCACAGATACGCAGTATTTT
>TRBJ1-2|NA|TRBV4-1|few
CASSQQNRDIYGYTF
TGCGCCAGCAGCCAGCAAAACCGGGACATATATGGCTACACCTTC
>TRBJ2-7|NA|TRBV9|NA
CASSVGGRGYEQYF
TGTGCCAGCAGCGTTGGAGGGAGAGGTTACGAGCAGTACTTC
>TRBJ2-2|NA|TRBV10-1|NA
CASSDEGTNTGELFF
TGCGCCAGCAGTGACGAGGGAACTAACACCGGGGAGCTGTTTTTT
>TRBJ2-1|TRBD2|TRBV7-2|NA
CASSFRAGGENEQFF
TGTGCCAGCAGCTTCAGAGCGGGAGGGGAAAATGAGCAGTTCTTC
>TRBJ2-3|NA|TRBV4-3|NA
CASSQDWAGGDTQYF
TGCGCCAGCAGCCAAGATTGGGCGGGCGGAGATACGCAGTATTTT
>TRBJ1-6|TRBD1|TRBV4-1|few
CASSQMTGGFYNSPLHF
TGCGCCAGCAGCCAGATGACAGGGGGCTTCTATAATTCACCCCTCCACTTT
>TRBJ2-5|NA|TRBV19|NA
CASASEGGPLETQYF
TGTGCCAGCGCGTCAGAGGGAGGTCCCCTGGAGACCCAGTACTTC
>TRBJ2-2|TRBD2|TRBV9|NA
CASSKGLAGPTGELFF
TGTGCCAGCAGTAAGGGTTTAGCGGGGCCCACCGGGGAGCTGTTTTTT
>TRBJ1-2|NA|TRBV7-9|NA
CASSFHARVYGYTF
TGTGCCAGCAGCTTCCATGCCAGGGTGTATGGCTACACCTTC
>TRBJ2-2|TRBD2|TRBV7-6|few
CASSLGIAGSNTGELFF
TGTGCCAGCAGCTTAGGAATAGCGGGATCGAACACCGGGGAGCTGTTTTTT
>TRBJ2-7|NA|TRBV7-2|NA
CASSLVDFYEQYF
TGTGCCAGCAGCTTAGTCGACTTCTACGAGCAGTACTTC
>TRBJ2-5|NA|TRBV4-1|NA
CASSQAWQGQKTQYF
TGCGCCAGCAGCCAAGCCTGGCAGGGGCAGAAGACCCAGTACTTC
>TRBJ2-6|TRBD1|TRBV5-4|NA
CASSLFPGGFSGANVLTF
TGTGCCAGCAGCTTGTTCCCAGGGGGCTTCTCTGGGGCCAACGTCCTGACTTTC
>TRBJ2-7|TRBD1|TRBV4-1|few
CASSQGTGTSYEQYF
TGCGCCAGCAGCCAAGGGACAGGGACTTCCTACGAGCAGTACTTC
>TRBJ2-3|TRBD1|TRBV30|NA
CAWSTDRGLFTQYF
TGTGCCTGGAGTACAGACAGGGGGCTATTTACGCAGTATTTT
>TRBJ1-1|NA|TRBV10-3|many
CAISESSVTSVDRNTEAFF
TGTGCCATCAGTGAGTCGAGCGTAACGAGCGTTGATAGGAACACTGAAGCTTTCTTT
>TRBJ1-1|NA|TRBV30|NA
CAWSAATVYGWNTEAFF
TGTGCCTGGAGTGCCGCTACAGTCTACGGATGGAACACTGAAGCTTTCTTT